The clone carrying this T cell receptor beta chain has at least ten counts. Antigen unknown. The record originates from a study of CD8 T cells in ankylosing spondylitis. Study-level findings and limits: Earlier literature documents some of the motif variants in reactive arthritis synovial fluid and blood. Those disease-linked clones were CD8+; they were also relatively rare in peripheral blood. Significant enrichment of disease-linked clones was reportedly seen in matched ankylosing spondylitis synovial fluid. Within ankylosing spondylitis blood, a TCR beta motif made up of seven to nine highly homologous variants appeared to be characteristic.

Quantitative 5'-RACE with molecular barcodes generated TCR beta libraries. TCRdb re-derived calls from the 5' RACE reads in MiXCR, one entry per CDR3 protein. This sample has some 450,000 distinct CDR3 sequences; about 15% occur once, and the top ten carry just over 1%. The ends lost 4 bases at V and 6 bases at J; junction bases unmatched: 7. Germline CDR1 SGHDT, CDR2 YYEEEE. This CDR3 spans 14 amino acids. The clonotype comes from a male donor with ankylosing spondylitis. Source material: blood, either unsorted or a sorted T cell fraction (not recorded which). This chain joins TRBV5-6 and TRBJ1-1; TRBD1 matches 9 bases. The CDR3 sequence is CASSLRDRVPEAFF. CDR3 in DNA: TGTGCCAGCAGCCTCCGGGACAGGGTCCCTGAAGCTTTCTTT.